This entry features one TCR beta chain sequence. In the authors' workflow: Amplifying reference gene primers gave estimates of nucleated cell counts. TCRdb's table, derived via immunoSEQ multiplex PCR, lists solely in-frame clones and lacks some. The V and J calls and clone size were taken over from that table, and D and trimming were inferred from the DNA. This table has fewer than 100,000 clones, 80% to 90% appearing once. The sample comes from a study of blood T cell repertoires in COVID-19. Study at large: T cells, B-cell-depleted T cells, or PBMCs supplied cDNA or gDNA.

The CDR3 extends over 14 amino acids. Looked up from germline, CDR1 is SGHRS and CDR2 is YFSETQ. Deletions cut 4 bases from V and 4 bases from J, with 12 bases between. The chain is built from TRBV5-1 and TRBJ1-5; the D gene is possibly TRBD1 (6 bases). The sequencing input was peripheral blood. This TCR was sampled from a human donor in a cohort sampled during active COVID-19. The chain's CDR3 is CASSLGTGNQPQHF. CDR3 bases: TGCGCCAGCAGCCTCGGTACAGGGAATCAGCCCCAGCATTTT. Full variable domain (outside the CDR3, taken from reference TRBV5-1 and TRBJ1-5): KAGVTQTPRYLIKTRGQQVTLSCSPISGHRSVSWYQQTPGQGLQFLFEYFSETQRNKGNFPGRFSGRQFSNSRSEMNVSTLELGDSALYLCASSLGTGNQPQHFGDGTRLSIL.